This T cell receptor (beta chain) was recovered during a study of blood T cell repertoires in COVID-19. Study summary: There were acute and convalescent COVID-19 samples, and they came from the United States, Italy and Spain.

The assay was immunoSEQ multiplex PCR, and TCRdb's table has in-frame clones only and misses some. The sample contains roughly 200,000 clones, 83% of which appear only once. V lost 4 bases and J lost 5; bases outside the gene matches: 8. CDR1 LGHDT and CDR2 YNNKEL come from the germline V gene (reference sequence). The CDR3 covers 16 residues. V is TRBV3-1 (or the pseudogene TRBV3-2) and J is TRBJ2-3; 11 bases are a match to TRBD2. The material sequenced was peripheral blood. The source is a man aged 35-49 years with active or convalescent COVID-19. The CDR3 loop reads CASSLRLAGLVDTQYF. The CDR3, as DNA: TGTGCCAGCAGCCTCCGACTAGCGGGGTTGGTAGATACGCAGTATTTT.